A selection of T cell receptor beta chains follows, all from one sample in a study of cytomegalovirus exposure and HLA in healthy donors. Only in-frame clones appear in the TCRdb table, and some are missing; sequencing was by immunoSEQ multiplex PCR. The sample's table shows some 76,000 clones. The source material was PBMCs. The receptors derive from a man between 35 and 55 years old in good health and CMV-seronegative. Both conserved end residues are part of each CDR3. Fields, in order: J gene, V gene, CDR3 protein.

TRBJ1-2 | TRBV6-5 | CASSYRGQKKNGYTF
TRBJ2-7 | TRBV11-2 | CASSTRTSGYEQYF
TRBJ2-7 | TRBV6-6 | CASSYSLAEQYF
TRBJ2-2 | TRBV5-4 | CASSPASGSLTGELFF
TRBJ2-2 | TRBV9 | CASSVRIVAGGNTGELFF
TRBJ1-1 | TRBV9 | CASTPGTANTEAFF
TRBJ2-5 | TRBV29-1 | CSGRRGASIQETQYF
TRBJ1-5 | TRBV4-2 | CASSQEGGGAYSNQPQHF
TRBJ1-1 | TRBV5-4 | CASSWGQGDTEAFF
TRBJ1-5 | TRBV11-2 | CASSPGTGKMQPQHF
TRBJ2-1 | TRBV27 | CASSLSGRERYNEQFF
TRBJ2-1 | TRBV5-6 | CASSYRTAMYNEQFF
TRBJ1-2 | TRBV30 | CAWSLALDGYTF